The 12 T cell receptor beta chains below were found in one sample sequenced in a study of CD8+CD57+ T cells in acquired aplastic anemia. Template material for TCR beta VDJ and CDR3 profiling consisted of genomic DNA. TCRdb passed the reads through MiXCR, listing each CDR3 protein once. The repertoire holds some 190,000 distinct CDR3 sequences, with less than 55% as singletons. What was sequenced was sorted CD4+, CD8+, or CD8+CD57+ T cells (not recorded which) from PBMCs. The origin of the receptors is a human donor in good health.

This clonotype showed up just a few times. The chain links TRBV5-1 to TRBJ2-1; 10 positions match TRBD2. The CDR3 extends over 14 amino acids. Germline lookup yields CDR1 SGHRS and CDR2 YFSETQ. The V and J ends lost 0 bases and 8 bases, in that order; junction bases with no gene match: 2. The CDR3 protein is CASSLERGGYEQFF. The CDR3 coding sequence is TGCGCCAGCAGCTTGGAGCGGGGGGGGTATGAGCAGTTCTTC.

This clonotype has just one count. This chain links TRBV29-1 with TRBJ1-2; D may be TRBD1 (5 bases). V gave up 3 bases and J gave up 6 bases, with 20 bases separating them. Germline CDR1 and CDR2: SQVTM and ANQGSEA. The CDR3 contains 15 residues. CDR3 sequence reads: CSVDLGVVGLDGYTF. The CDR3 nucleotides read TGCAGCGTTGATTTAGGGGTGGTGGGGCTGGATGGCTACACCTTC.

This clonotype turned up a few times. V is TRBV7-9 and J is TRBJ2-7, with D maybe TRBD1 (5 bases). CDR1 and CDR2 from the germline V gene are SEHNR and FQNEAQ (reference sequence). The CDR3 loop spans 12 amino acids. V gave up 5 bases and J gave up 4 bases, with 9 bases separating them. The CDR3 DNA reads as TGTGCCAGCAGCACGACAGTGTACGAGCAGTACTTC. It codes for CASSTTVYEQYF.

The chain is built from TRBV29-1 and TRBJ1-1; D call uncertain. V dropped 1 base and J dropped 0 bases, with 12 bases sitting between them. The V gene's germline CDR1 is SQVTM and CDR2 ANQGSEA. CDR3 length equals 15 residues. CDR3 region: CSVEGAGIMNTEAFF. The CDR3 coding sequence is TGCAGCGTTGAAGGCGCAGGTATTATGAACACTGAAGCTTTCTTT.

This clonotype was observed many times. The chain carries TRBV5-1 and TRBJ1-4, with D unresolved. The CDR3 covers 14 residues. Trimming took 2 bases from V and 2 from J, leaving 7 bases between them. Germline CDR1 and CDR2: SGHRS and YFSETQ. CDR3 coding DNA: TGCGCCAGCAGCTTTTCGGCGACTAATGAAAAACTGTTTTTT. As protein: CASSFSATNEKLFF.

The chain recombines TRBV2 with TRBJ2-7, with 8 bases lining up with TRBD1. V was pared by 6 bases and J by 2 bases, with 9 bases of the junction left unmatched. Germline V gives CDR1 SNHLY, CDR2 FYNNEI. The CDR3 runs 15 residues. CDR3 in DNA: TGTGCCAGCAGCTTGGAAGGGGACAGGCCCTACGAGCAGTACTTC. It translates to CASSLEGDRPYEQYF.

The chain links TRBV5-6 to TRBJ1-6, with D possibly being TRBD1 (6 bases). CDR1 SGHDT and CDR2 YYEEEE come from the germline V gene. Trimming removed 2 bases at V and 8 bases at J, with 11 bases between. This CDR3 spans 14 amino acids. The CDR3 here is CASSLGGGYSPLHF. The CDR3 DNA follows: TGTGCCAGCAGCTTAGGGGGGGGATATTCACCCCTCCACTTT.

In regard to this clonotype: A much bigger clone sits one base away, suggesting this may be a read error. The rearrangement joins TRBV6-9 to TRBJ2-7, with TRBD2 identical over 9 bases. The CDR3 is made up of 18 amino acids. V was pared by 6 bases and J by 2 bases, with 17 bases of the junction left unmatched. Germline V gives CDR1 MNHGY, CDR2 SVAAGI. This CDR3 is CASRLLSMTSGTPYEQYF. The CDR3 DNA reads TGTGCCAGCAGGTTACTCAGTATGACTAGCGGTACACCCTACGAGCAGTACTTC.

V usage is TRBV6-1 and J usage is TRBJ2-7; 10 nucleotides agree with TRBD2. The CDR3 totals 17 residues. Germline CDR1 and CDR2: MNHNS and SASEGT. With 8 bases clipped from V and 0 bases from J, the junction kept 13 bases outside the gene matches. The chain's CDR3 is CASGSGPGLADSYEQYF. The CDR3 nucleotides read TGTGCCAGCGGTAGCGGTCCCGGACTAGCGGACTCCTACGAGCAGTACTTC.

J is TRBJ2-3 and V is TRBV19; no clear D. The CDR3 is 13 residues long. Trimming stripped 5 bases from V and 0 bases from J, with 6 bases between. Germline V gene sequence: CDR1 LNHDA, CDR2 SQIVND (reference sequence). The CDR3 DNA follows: TGTGCCAGTAGTCGGGTCAGCACAGATACGCAGTATTTT. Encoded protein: CASSRVSTDTQYF.

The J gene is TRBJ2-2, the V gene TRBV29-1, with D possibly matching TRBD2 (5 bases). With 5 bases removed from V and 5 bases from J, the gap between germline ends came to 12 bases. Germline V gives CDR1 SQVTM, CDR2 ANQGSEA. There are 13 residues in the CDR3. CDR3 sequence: CSVTERITGELFF. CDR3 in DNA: TGCAGCGTTACCGAGCGGATTACCGGGGAGCTGTTTTTT.

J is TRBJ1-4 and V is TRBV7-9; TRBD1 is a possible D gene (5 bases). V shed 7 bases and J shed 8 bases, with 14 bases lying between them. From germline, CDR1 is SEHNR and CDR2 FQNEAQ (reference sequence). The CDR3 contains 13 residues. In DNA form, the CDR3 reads TGTGCCAGCAACCCCCCGGGGGACGAAAAACTGTTTTTT. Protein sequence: CASNPPGDEKLFF. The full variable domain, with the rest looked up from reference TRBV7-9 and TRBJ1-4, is DTGVSQNPRHKITKRGQNVTFRCDPISEHNRLYWYRQTLGQGPEFLTYFQNEAQLEKSRLLSDRFSAERPKGSFSTLEIQRTEQGDSAMYLCASNPPGDEKLFFGSGTQLSVL.